The rows below give T cell receptor beta chains drawn from one sample of a study of Graves' ophthalmopathy and Graves' hyperthyroidism. TCRdb re-called the multiplex PCR reads through MiXCR, storing one row per CDR3 protein. The sample has 340,000 or so distinct CDR3 sequences; around a sixth are singletons. Sequencing was done on a sample of peripheral blood. Receptor source: an adult man with Graves' ophthalmopathy. Both conserved end residues are part of each CDR3. D genes are given only for firm matches. Size values are once, few and many counts, or a class for expanded clones, and some rows have none.

TRBJ2-7 TRBD2 TRBV4-2 many TGTGCCAGCAGCCAAGGTGGAACTAGCGGGAGGGCTGACGAGCAGTACTTC CASSQGGTSGRADEQYF
TRBJ1-1 - TRBV20-1 many TGCAGGTTCAGGGGCACTGAAGCTTTCTTT CRFRGTEAFF
TRBJ1-1 TRBD1 TRBV5-1 many TGCGCCAGCAGCTTGAGGCAGGGGGCAGGGACTGAAGCTTTCTTT CASSLRQGAGTEAFF
TRBJ2-7 - TRBV25-1 many TGTGCCAGCAGTGAACCTCTCCGGGTCGAGCAGTACTTC CASSEPLRVEQYF
TRBJ2-7 TRBD1 TRBV6-2/TRBV6-3 many TGTGCCAGCAGGTCCGGGACAGGGGACGAGCAGTACTTC CASRSGTGDEQYF
TRBJ2-2 TRBD2 TRBV14 many TGTGCCAGCAGCCCACTAGCGGGTAACACCGGGGAGCTGTTTTTT CASSPLAGNTGELFF
TRBJ2-7 - TRBV6-1 many TGTGCCAGCACTGTCGACCTAAGCTCCTACGAGCAGTACTTC CASTVDLSSYEQYF
TRBJ1-1 - TRBV6-1 many TGTGCCAGCAGCCAAATTACCCACGGGACTGAAGCTTTCTTT CASSQITHGTEAFF
TRBJ2-7 TRBD2 TRBV4-2 many TGTGCCAGCAGCCAAGATCGTTTAGCGGGAGGGCAGGAGCAGTACTTC CASSQDRLAGGQEQYF
TRBJ1-5 - TRBV29-1 many TGCAGCGTCCGGACAAGTAGCAATCAGCCCCAGCATTTT CSVRTSSNQPQHF
TRBJ1-2 - TRBV28 many TGTGCCAGCAGTTTGAGGGGACTTGGCTATGGCTACACCTTC CASSLRGLGYGYTF
TRBJ1-1 TRBD1 TRBV12-3/TRBV12-4 - TGTGCCAGCAGTACAAGACAGGGATCGAACACTGAAGCTTTCTTT CASSTRQGSNTEAFF
TRBJ2-7 - TRBV5-1 many TGCGCCAGCAGCTTGGCCGGACCAATGGTAGACGAGCAGTACTTC CASSLAGPMVDEQYF
TRBJ2-7 - TRBV5-1 many TGCGCCAGCAGCACCCGGGACGGGCCCTACGAGCAGTACTTC CASSTRDGPYEQYF
TRBJ1-2 - TRBV12-3/TRBV12-4 many TGTGCCAGCTTACCCCAGCCACCGAACTATGGCTACACCTTC CASLPQPPNYGYTF
TRBJ1-1 - TRBV9 few TGTGCCAGCAGCGTGGGGTGGTCAACGTCCGGGACTGAAGCTTTCTTT CASSVGWSTSGTEAFF
TRBJ2-4 TRBD1 TRBV29-1 many TGCAGCGTGCCCAGGGGGCACGAAAACATTCAGTACTTC CSVPRGHENIQYF
TRBJ2-7 - TRBV6-2/TRBV6-3 many TGTGCCAGCAGTTCCCCGACTAGGCGCTCCTACGAGCAGTACTTC CASSSPTRRSYEQYF
TRBJ1-1 - TRBV6-1 many TGTGCCAGCAGCTGGACGGCGAACACTGAAGCTTTCTTT CASSWTANTEAFF
TRBJ1-2 - TRBV28 many TGTGCCAGCAGTTCCAGACAGGAACGCTATGGCTGCACCTTC CASSSRQERYGCTF
TRBJ2-5 - TRBV20-1 many TGCAGTGCGTTGGCCCCTGTAGAAGAGACCCAGTACTTC CSALAPVEETQYF
TRBJ1-2 TRBD1 TRBV11-2 - TGTGCCAGCAGCTGGGACAGGGCCATAACTAACTATGGCTACACCTTC CASSWDRAITNYGYTF
TRBJ2-7 - TRBV6-1 - TGTGCCAGCAGTGGTGGGACTTCCCCCTACGAGCAGTACTTC CASSGGTSPYEQYF